Here is one TCR beta chain with its context. The data were obtained in a study of cytomegalovirus exposure and HLA in healthy donors. The PCR used 60 Vbeta and 13 Jbeta primers. The table came from immunoSEQ multiplex PCR; TCRdb's copy has only in-frame clones and leaves some out. The sample lists 40,000 to 45,000 clones, around 65% occurring once. V was cut by 0 bases and J by 4 bases, with 13 bases left in between. Germline CDR1 is SGHVS and CDR2 is FNYEAQ. The length of the CDR3 is 15 residues. Sequenced sample: PBMCs. The clonotype was recovered from a human donor in good health. This chain links TRBV7-6 with TRBJ2-7; tentatively, D is TRBD1 (6 bases). CDR3 coding DNA: TGTGCCAGCAGCTTAGCCCCGGACAGTGAATACGAGCAGTACTTC. It is translated as CASSLAPDSEYEQYF. The full variable domain, its missing parts supplied by reference TRBV7-6 and TRBJ2-7, is GAGVSQSPRYKVTKRGQDVALRCDPISGHVSLYWYRQALGQGPEFLTYFNYEAQQDKSGLPNDRFSAERPEGSISTLTIQRTEQRDSAMYRCASSLAPDSEYEQYFGPGTRLTVT.